A single sample is the source of the 24 T cell receptor beta chains below, sequenced in a study of blood T cell repertoires in COVID-19. Method: immunoSEQ multiplex PCR; TCRdb's copy keeps in-frame clones and lacks some. The table includes 200,000 to 300,000 clones, less than 90% detected once. Material: peripheral blood. These receptors came from a young man with active or convalescent COVID-19.

The chain links TRBV18 to TRBJ2-3, with 12 positions matching TRBD2. The CDR3 extends over 20 amino acids. V lost 3 bases to trimming and J lost 2 bases; unmatched junction nucleotides: 15. Germline V gives CDR1 KGHSH, CDR2 LQKENI. CDR3: CASSPLRTSGEILVTDTQYF. The CDR3 bases are TGTGCCAGCTCACCCCTGCGGACTAGCGGGGAGATCTTGGTCACAGATACGCAGTATTTT.

The chain carries TRBV5-1 and TRBJ2-7; the match to TRBD2 covers 10 bases. Germline values: CDR1 SGHRS, CDR2 YFSETQ. CDR3 size: 14 residues. The trim removed 1 base at V and 4 bases at J, leaving 2 bases unmatched. The CDR3 here is CASSLTSGVYEQYF. As DNA, the CDR3 is TGCGCCAGCAGCTTGACTAGCGGGGTGTACGAGCAGTACTTC.

The rearrangement uses TRBV11-2 and TRBJ2-3, with D perhaps TRBD1 (5 bases). Per germline, CDR1 SGHAT and CDR2 FQNNGV. The CDR3 consists of 15 residues. Trimming took 1 base from V and 2 from J, leaving 10 bases between them. CDR3 nucleotides: TGTGCCAGCAGCTTAGTAGGGGCAGACACAGATACGCAGTATTTT. Protein: CASSLVGADTDTQYF.

This clone was seen once. The chain links TRBV5-1 to TRBJ2-1; possibly TRBD1 for D (6 bases). The CDR3 length is 15 residues. Germline CDR1 is SGHRS and CDR2 is YFSETQ. V lost 0 bases and J 3 bases, leaving 10 bases between the germline ends. DNA of the CDR3: TGCGCCAGCAGCTTGGGGACAGTGGTCTACAATGAGCAGTTCTTC. Amino acids: CASSLGTVVYNEQFF.

The count of this clone is one. This chain's CDR3 is CASSEPGGDTQYF. For the CDR3, the DNA is TGTGCCAGCAGCGAACCGGGGGGAGATACGCAGTATTTT. V usage is TRBV7-9 and J usage is TRBJ2-3; 7 bases map to TRBD2. Per germline, CDR1 SEHNR and CDR2 FQNEAQ (reference sequence). The CDR3 consists of 13 residues. V was clipped by 5 bases and J by 5 bases; unmatched bases: 4.

This clone was observed a handful of times. The chain recombines TRBV6-2 or TRBV6-3 with TRBJ1-1; unclear D gene. Germline V gene lookup returns CDR1 MNHEY and CDR2 SVGEGT. The ends were cut back, 4 bases at V and 6 bases at J, with 9 bases in the middle. The CDR3 is 12 residues long. The CDR3 region is CASSWSTSEAFF. The CDR3 region has the DNA TGTGCCAGCAGTTGGAGTACGTCTGAAGCTTTCTTT.

The chain carries TRBV6-5 and TRBJ2-1; possible D gene TRBD2, 6 bases. The CDR3 spans 15 residues. Germline V gives CDR1 MNHEY, CDR2 SVGAGI. Trimming left V 8 bases short and J 6 bases short, with 20 bases between. The CDR3 loop is CASGGGVTAFNEQFF. In DNA form, the CDR3 reads TGTGCCAGCGGGGGAGGAGTGACGGCTTTCAATGAGCAGTTCTTC.

The chain uses TRBV13 and TRBJ2-7; TRBD2 matches at 10 bases. The germline gives CDR1 PRHDT, CDR2 FYEKMQ (reference sequence). The CDR3 length is 15 residues. Unmatched junction bases numbered 3, after V lost 1 base and J lost 3 bases. This CDR3 is CASSLALAGGYEQYF. The CDR3 bases are TGTGCCAGCAGCTTAGCTTTAGCGGGGGGCTACGAGCAGTACTTC.

The V gene is TRBV12-3 or TRBV12-4, the J gene TRBJ2-2; no reliable D call. V was cut by 5 bases and J by 4 bases, with 5 bases left in between. The CDR3 covers 12 residues. CDR3 sequence (DNA): TGTGCCAGCAGTCGGGTCACCGGGGAGCTGTTTTTT. As protein: CASSRVTGELFF.

The chain is built from TRBV5-1 and TRBJ1-5; 11 nucleotides line up with TRBD1. There are 16 residues in the CDR3. The junction had 10 bases not matched to a gene; V was cut back by 5 bases and J by 6 bases. Per the germline V gene, CDR1 is SGHRS and CDR2 is YFSETQ. CDR3 bases: TGCGCCAGCAGTAAGGACGGACAGGGGGCTGCTCAGCCCCAGCATTTT. Amino acid sequence: CASSKDGQGAAQPQHF.

Concerning this clone itself: This sample includes further DNA sequences coding for the same CDR3. This sequence joins TRBV7-8 and TRBJ1-2, with 8 bases matching TRBD1. The CDR3 runs to 17 residues. From germline, CDR1 is SGHVS and CDR2 FQNEAQ. V lost 5 bases to trimming and J lost 5 bases; unmatched junction nucleotides: 16. The CDR3 nucleotides read TGTGCCAGCAGCCCACAGGTGGCCGGGACAGGAGTTTATGGCTACACCTTC. The encoded protein is CASSPQVAGTGVYGYTF.

This chain connects TRBV6-4 to TRBJ2-3; 10 positions agree with TRBD2. The CDR3 consists of 14 residues. Germline V CDR1 and CDR2: MRHNA, SNTAGT. V lost 6 bases and J lost 3; bases outside the gene matches: 3. The CDR3 DNA reads as TGTGCCAGCAGCTCTAGCGGGGGAACAGATACGCAGTATTTT. Translation gives CASSSSGGTDTQYF.

The chain combines TRBV15 with TRBJ2-7; D perhaps matches TRBD1 (6 bases). Trimming pared 3 bases from V and 6 bases from J, leaving 9 bases between. The germline CDR1 and CDR2 sequences are LNHNV and YYDKDF (reference sequence). The CDR3 contains 12 residues. The DNA of the CDR3 is TGTGCCACCAGCAGCGAGGGGGTCGAGCAGTACTTC. Its protein is CATSSEGVEQYF.

The chain carries TRBV6-5 and TRBJ1-6; 7 nucleotides agree with TRBD1. In germline, CDR1 is MNHEY, CDR2 SVGAGI. The CDR3 length is 13 residues. Trimming took 5 bases from V and 14 from J; bases not matched to a gene: 9. The CDR3 spells CASSPGQYWALHF. CDR3 DNA: TGTGCCAGCAGTCCGGGACAGTATTGGGCCCTCCACTTT.

This chain connects TRBV19 to TRBJ1-4; D remains unclear. Trimming pared 7 bases from V and 8 bases from J, leaving 20 bases between. Germline assignment: CDR1 LNHDA and CDR2 SQIVND (reference sequence). The CDR3 loop spans 15 amino acids. For the CDR3, the DNA is TGTGCCAGTAATCCCCAACACAGAGCCCACGAAAAACTGTTTTTT. Protein sequence: CASNPQHRAHEKLFF. Complete variable domain (other parts from reference TRBV19 and TRBJ1-4): DGGITQSPKYLFRKEGQNVTLSCEQNLNHDAMYWYRQDPGQGLRLIYYSQIVNDFQKGDIAEGYSVSREKKESFPLTVTSAQKNPTAFYLCASNPQHRAHEKLFFGSGTQLSVL.

The table lists this clone with a few counts. The chain uses TRBV7-7 and TRBJ2-1; no definite D call. V lost 4 bases and J 7 bases, leaving 11 bases between the germline ends. Germline assignment: CDR1 SSHAT and CDR2 FNYEAQ (reference sequence). The CDR3 is 13 residues long. The CDR3 DNA sequence: TGTGCCAGCAGCTCAACCCCGAGAAATGAGCAGTTCTTC. Protein product: CASSSTPRNEQFF.

The chain joins TRBV5-8 to TRBJ1-4, with a tentative D call TRBD1 (5 bases). Trimming took off 6 bases at V and 8 bases at J, with 20 bases between the two ends. The CDR3 is 15 amino acids. Germline lookup yields CDR1 SGHTS and CDR2 YDEGEE. The CDR3 region is CASIPREGPGEKLFF. The CDR3, as DNA: TGTGCCAGCATCCCCCGGGAGGGGCCAGGGGAAAAACTGTTTTTT.

This chain connects TRBV18 to TRBJ1-4, with D perhaps matching TRBD1 (6 bases). The CDR3 spans 15 residues. Trimming left V 6 bases short and J 6 bases short, with 17 bases between. The germline V gene has CDR1 KGHSH and CDR2 LQKENI. This CDR3 is CASSPAGDIHEKLFF. As DNA, the CDR3 is TGTGCCAGCTCCCCCGCAGGGGATATCCATGAAAAACTGTTTTTT.

This clone was detected ten times or more. The chain is built from TRBV6-2 or TRBV6-3 and TRBJ2-6; D is possibly TRBD1 (5 bases). The CDR3 is 15 amino acids. Trimming removed 2 bases from V and 4 bases from J, with 9 bases in between. Germline values: CDR1 MNHEY, CDR2 SVGEGT. The CDR3 reads CASSYRGSGANVLTF. CDR3 DNA sequence: TGTGCCAGCAGTTACAGGGGTTCCGGGGCCAACGTCCTGACTTTC.

This sequence joins TRBV10-3 and TRBJ1-1; maybe TRBD1 (5 bases). Germline V gene lookup returns CDR1 ENHRY and CDR2 SYGVKD. The V and J ends lost 2 bases and 3 bases respectively, with 16 bases between them. This CDR3 region has 16 residues. The CDR3 loop is CAISEAGPLKYTEAFF. The CDR3 region has the DNA TGTGCCATCAGTGAGGCAGGGCCCCTTAAGTACACTGAAGCTTTCTTT.

In this sample, this clone turned up once. V is TRBV3-1 (or the pseudogene TRBV3-2) and J is TRBJ2-2; 9 bases align to TRBD1. Germline-derived CDR1 and CDR2 are LGHDT and YNNKEL (reference sequence). There are 15 residues in the CDR3. V trimming: 4 bases; J trimming: 2 bases; junction bases outside the gene matches: 2. The CDR3 DNA is TGTGCCAGCAGCCGGGGACAGGGCAACACCGGGGAGCTGTTTTTT. It encodes CASSRGQGNTGELFF.

This clone was found once. V is TRBV4-2 and J is TRBJ2-1, with TRBD1 matching over 7 bases. The CDR3 is made up of 16 amino acids. Germline CDR1 LGHNA, CDR2 YNFKEQ. The J segment lost 0 bases and the V segment lost 0 bases, leaving 2 bases of the junction unmatched. The CDR3 loop is CASSQDRGNSYNEQFF. CDR3 nucleotides: TGTGCCAGCAGCCAAGACAGGGGGAACTCCTACAATGAGCAGTTCTTC.

The chain employs TRBV27 and TRBJ1-5, with TRBD1 as a possible D gene (5 bases). CDR3 length: 14 residues. Germline V lookup: CDR1 MNHEY, CDR2 SMNVEV (reference sequence). Trimming stripped 4 bases from V and 2 bases from J, with 9 bases between. The CDR3 spells CASSSGVGNQPQHF. The CDR3 DNA follows: TGTGCCAGCAGTTCGGGGGTCGGCAATCAGCCCCAGCATTTT.

V is TRBV5-1 and J is TRBJ2-5, with D possibly matching TRBD1 (5 bases). Germline loops: CDR1 SGHRS, CDR2 YFSETQ. CDR3 length: 16 residues. V was trimmed by 7 bases and J by 2 bases, leaving 21 bases between them. The CDR3, as DNA: TGCGCCAGCGCCATAGTCGGCAGGGCCGGTCAAGAGACCCAGTACTTC. Translating it yields CASAIVGRAGQETQYF. The full variable domain, in which reference TRBV5-1 and TRBJ2-5 provide the parts outside the CDR3, is KAGVTQTPRYLIKTRGQQVTLSCSPISGHRSVSWYQQTPGQGLQFLFEYFSETQRNKGNFPGRFSGRQFSNSRSEMNVSTLELGDSALYLCASAIVGRAGQETQYFGPGTRLLVL.